This TCR beta chain was captured in a study of blood T cell repertoires in COVID-19. As for the study in general: The origin of the acute and convalescent COVID-19 samples was the United States, Italy and Spain. T cells, B-cell-depleted T cells, or PBMCs supplied cDNA or gDNA.

In the study's own analysis: Amplification with reference gene primers provided the estimates of nucleated cell counts. Assay: immunoSEQ multiplex PCR; the TCRdb copy retains only in-frame clones and omits some. That table supplies the V and J calls and clone size; D and trimming were determined from the DNA. The repertoire holds 200,000 or so clones, with about 90% as singletons. V shed 5 bases, J shed 0 bases, and the junction held 6 bases outside the gene matches. CDR3 length: 15 amino acids. CDR1 is SGHNT and CDR2 is YENEEA in the germline V gene. This rearrangement joins TRBV11-3 to TRBJ2-7; 8 bases are shared with TRBD2. The clonotype comes from a woman aged 60-70 years with acute or convalescent COVID-19. Sequenced material: peripheral blood. CDR3 in DNA: TGTGCCAGCAGCCCTCTCAGCGGGAGCTCCTACGAGCAGTACTTC. It encodes CASSPLSGSSYEQYF.